The text below deals with one T cell receptor beta chain. What it binds is not known. The sample comes from a study of cytomegalovirus exposure and HLA in healthy donors. On the study more broadly: A data release that came early held some 79 million unique TCRs from HLA-typed donors.

The study, taken as a whole, reports: Earlier results showed most TCR beta V segments being productive about 90% or about 30% of the time. After further analysis at a later stage, around 17,000 TCR beta sequences were associated with HLA alleles at 0.05 false discovery rate.

PCR primers comprised 60 Vbeta and 13 Jbeta primers. In the original processing: About 10 million shared chains were among around 80 million unique TCR beta chains counted in a later analysis. Some clones are missing from TCRdb's copy, which holds only in-frame ones; the method was immunoSEQ multiplex PCR. The DNA was the basis for D and trimming; V, J and clone size are from that table. The sample shows 170,000 or so clones, over 65% of them seen only once. Sample: PBMCs. The receptor's source is a woman in her twenties or thirties in good health and CMV-seropositive.

The DNA for the CDR3 is TGCGCCAGCAGCCAAGAATTAAGTCGAGGACTAGCGGCATACAATGAGCAGTTCTTC. It translates to CASSQELSRGLAAYNEQFF. The rearrangement joins TRBV4-3 to TRBJ2-1, with TRBD2 identical over 10 bases. Trimming removed 0 bases from V and 4 bases from J; junction bases left unmatched: 12. The CDR3 has 19 amino acids. From germline, CDR1 is LGHNA and CDR2 YSLEER.